This entry lists 10 T cell receptor beta chains sequenced from one sample in a study of blood T cells in healthy people across ages. The authors ran a second PCR of about 6 to 11 cycles using a sample-barcoded 5' primer and a J-beta primer mix. From the 5' RACE reads, TCRdb called clonotypes with MiXCR, one entry per CDR3 protein. The sample has about 670,000 distinct CDR3 sequences, 40% to 45% seen once. The sequenced sample consisted of blood. These receptors all stem from a man older than 75 in good health.

The V call is TRBV6-5, the J call TRBJ1-2; TRBD1 matches at 7 bases. Germline V lookup: CDR1 MNHEY, CDR2 SVGAGI. The CDR3 is 14 amino acids. With 5 bases clipped from V and 2 bases from J, the junction kept 5 bases outside the gene matches. CDR3 nucleotides: TGTGCCAGCAGTAGGATGGGACAGAACTATGGCTACACCTTC. This sequence encodes CASSRMGQNYGYTF.

The chain links TRBV28 to TRBJ2-5, with 7 bases that match TRBD1. Germline CDR1 and CDR2: MDHEN and SYDVKM. The CDR3 covers 15 residues. Trimming at V came to 5 bases and at J to 3 bases, leaving 9 bases not matched to a gene. In DNA form, the CDR3 reads TGTGCCAGCAGTAACGACGGGACAGCCAAAGAGACCCAGTACTTC. It encodes CASSNDGTAKETQYF.

J is TRBJ2-7 and V is TRBV2; 7 nucleotides agree with TRBD1. Trimming removed 5 bases from V and 10 bases from J; junction bases left unmatched: 11. Germline V gives CDR1 SNHLY, CDR2 FYNNEI. The length of the CDR3 is 13 residues. CDR3 loop: CASSPDRERTQYF. CDR3 DNA sequence: TGTGCCAGCAGTCCCGACAGGGAGAGAACCCAGTACTTC.

The CDR3 region has the DNA TGCAGTGCCCCACAGGGGCAACGGGAAAAACTGTTTTTT. It specifies CSAPQGQREKLFF. V usage is TRBV20-1 and J usage is TRBJ1-4; 7 bases line up with TRBD1. The trim removed 6 bases at V and 8 bases at J, leaving 9 bases unmatched. The length of the CDR3 is 13 residues. From germline, CDR1 is DFQATT and CDR2 SNEGSKA (reference sequence).

The genes are TRBV6-2 or TRBV6-3 and TRBJ2-1; TRBD2 matches at 9 bases. CDR1 MNHEY and CDR2 SVGEGT come from the germline V gene. The CDR3 spans 14 residues. V lost 5 bases and J lost 10; bases outside the gene matches: 9. DNA of the CDR3: TGTGCCAGCAGTAACCCGGGACTAGCACGCGAGCAGTTCTTC. This translates into CASSNPGLAREQFF.

The rearrangement links TRBV6-2 or TRBV6-3 to TRBJ2-5; TRBD2 is a possible D gene (5 bases). This CDR3 contains 13 residues. Deletions cut 2 bases from V and 11 bases from J, with 15 bases between. CDR1 is MNHEY, CDR2 SVGEGT, per germline. CDR3 sequence: CASSYAGGGEQYF. For the CDR3, the DNA is TGTGCCAGCAGTTACGCGGGTGGCGGTGAGCAGTACTTC.

CDR3 region: CAVGRGKSNQPQHF. The CDR3, as DNA: TGTGCCGTGGGGAGAGGGAAGAGCAATCAGCCCCAGCATTTT. This chain uses TRBV2 with TRBJ1-5; no reliable D call. The CDR3 contains 14 residues. Germline V gene lookup returns CDR1 SNHLY and CDR2 FYNNEI. V was pared by 11 bases and J by 1 base, with 15 bases between.

This clonotype has just one count. This chain uses TRBV7-6 with TRBJ1-1, with D unclear. The CDR3 contains 13 residues. Trimming pared 5 bases from V and 4 bases from J, leaving 11 bases between. Looked up from germline, CDR1 is SGHVS and CDR2 is FNYEAQ. CDR3 sequence: CASSVDGGTEAFF. The DNA for the CDR3 is TGTGCCAGCAGCGTAGATGGTGGCACTGAAGCTTTCTTT.

This clonotype occurred a few times. The chain recombines TRBV20-1 with TRBJ2-1; 10 nucleotides agree with TRBD2. V was pared by 0 bases and J by 8 bases, with 7 bases of the junction left unmatched. The CDR3 runs 15 residues. CDR1 is DFQATT, CDR2 SNEGSKA, per germline (reference sequence). The CDR3 DNA follows: TGCAGTGCTAGAGATTTCGAGCGGGAGGGCCATGAGCAGTTCTTC. This encodes CSARDFEREGHEQFF.

This clonotype was picked up one time. The V gene is TRBV5-8, the J gene TRBJ2-7; tentatively, D is TRBD1 (6 bases). Per germline, CDR1 SGHTS and CDR2 YDEGEE. V was cut by 3 bases and J by 0 bases, with 19 bases left in between. The CDR3 is made up of 17 amino acids. The CDR3 reads CASSSTQQGGVSYEQYF. The CDR3 DNA reads TGTGCCAGCAGCTCCACCCAACAGGGTGGGGTCTCCTACGAGCAGTACTTC.